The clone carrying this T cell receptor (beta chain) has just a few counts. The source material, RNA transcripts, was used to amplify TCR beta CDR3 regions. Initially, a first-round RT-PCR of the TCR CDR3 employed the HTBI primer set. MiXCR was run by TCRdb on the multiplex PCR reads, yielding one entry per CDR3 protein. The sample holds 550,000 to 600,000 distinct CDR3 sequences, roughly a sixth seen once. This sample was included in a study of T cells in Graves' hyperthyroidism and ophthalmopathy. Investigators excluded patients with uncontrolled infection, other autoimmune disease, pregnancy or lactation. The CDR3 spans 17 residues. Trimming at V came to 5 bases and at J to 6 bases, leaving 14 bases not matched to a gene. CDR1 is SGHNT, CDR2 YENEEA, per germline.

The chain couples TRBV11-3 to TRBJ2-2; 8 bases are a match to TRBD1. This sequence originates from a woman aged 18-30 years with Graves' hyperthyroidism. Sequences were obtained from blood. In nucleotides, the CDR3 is TGTGCCAGCAGCCTAGGGTGGGGGCCAGGGGGCCCCGGGGAGCTGTTTTTT. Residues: CASSLGWGPGGPGELFF.